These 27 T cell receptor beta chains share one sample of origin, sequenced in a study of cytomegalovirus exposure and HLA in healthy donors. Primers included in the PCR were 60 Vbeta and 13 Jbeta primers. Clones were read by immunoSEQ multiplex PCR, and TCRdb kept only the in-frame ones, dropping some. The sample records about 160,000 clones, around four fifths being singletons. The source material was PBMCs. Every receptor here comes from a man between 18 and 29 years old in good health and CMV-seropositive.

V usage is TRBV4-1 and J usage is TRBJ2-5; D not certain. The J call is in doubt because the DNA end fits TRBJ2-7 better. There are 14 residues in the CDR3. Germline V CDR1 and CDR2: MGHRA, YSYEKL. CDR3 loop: CASSQVVSSYEQYF. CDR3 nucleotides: TGCGCCAGCAGCCAAGTGGTGAGCTCCTACGAGCAGTACTTC.

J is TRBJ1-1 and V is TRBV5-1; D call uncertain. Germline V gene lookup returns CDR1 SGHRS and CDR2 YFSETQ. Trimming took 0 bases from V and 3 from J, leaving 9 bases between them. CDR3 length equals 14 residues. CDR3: CASSLGVKYTEAFF. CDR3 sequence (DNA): TGCGCCAGCAGCTTGGGAGTTAAGTACACTGAAGCTTTCTTT.

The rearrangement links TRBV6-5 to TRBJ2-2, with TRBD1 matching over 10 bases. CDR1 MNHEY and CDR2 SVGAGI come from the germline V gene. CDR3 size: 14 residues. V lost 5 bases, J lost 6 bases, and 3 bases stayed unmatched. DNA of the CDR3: TGTGCCAGCAGTGAAGGGACAGGGGCCGGGGAGCTGTTTTTT. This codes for CASSEGTGAGELFF.

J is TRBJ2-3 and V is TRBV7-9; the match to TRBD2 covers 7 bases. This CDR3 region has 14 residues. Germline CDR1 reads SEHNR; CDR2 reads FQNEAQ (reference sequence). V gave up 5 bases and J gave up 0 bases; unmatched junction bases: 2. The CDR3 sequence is CASSISGSTDTQYF. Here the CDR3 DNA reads TGTGCCAGCAGCATTAGCGGGAGCACAGATACGCAGTATTTT. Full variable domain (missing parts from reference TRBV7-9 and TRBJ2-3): DTGVSQNPRHKITKRGQNVTFRCDPISEHNRLYWYRQTLGQGPEFLTYFQNEAQLEKSRLLSDRFSAERPKGSFSTLEIQRTEQGDSAMYLCASSISGSTDTQYFGPGTRLTVL.

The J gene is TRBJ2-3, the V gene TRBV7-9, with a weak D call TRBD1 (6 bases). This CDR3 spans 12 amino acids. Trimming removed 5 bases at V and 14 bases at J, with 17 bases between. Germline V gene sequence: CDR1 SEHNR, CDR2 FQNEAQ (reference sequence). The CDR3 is CASSAVQGVLYF. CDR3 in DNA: TGTGCCAGCAGCGCGGTACAGGGTGTGTTGTATTTT. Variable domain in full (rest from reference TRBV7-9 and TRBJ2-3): DTGVSQNPRHKITKRGQNVTFRCDPISEHNRLYWYRQTLGQGPEFLTYFQNEAQLEKSRLLSDRFSAERPKGSFSTLEIQRTEQGDSAMYLCASSAVQGVLYFGPGTRLTVL.

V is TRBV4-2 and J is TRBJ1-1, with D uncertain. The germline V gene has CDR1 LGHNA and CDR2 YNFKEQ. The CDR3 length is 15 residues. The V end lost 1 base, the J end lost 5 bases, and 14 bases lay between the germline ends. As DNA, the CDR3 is TGTGCCAGCAGCCAAGCCCCGTCCCCCGGTACTGAAGCTTTCTTT. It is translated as CASSQAPSPGTEAFF.

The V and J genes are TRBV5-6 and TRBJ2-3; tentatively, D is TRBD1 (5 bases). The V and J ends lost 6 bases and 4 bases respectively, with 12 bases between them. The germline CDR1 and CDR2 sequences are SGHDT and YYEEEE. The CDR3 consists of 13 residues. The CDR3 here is CASTAGPPDTQYF. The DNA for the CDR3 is TGTGCCAGCACCGCAGGGCCCCCAGATACGCAGTATTTT.

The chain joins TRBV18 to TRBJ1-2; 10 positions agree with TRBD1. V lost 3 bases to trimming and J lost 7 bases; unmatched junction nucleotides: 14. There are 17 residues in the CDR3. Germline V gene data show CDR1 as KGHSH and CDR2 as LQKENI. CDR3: CASSPARQGAWGFGYTF. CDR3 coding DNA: TGTGCCAGCTCACCTGCCCGACAGGGGGCATGGGGATTTGGCTACACCTTC.

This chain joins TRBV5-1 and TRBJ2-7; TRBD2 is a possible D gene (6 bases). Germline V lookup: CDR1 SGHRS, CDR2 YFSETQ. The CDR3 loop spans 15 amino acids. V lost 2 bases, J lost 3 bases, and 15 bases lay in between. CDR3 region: CASSFSGLSNYEQYF. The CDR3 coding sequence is TGCGCCAGCAGCTTCTCGGGACTCTCTAACTACGAGCAGTACTTC.

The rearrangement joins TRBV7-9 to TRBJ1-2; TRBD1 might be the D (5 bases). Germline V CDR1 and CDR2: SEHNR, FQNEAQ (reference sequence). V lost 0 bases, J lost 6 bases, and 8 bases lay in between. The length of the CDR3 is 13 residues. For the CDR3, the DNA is TGTGCCAGCAGCTTAGCGGAAGGGGATGGCTACACCTTC. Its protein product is CASSLAEGDGYTF.

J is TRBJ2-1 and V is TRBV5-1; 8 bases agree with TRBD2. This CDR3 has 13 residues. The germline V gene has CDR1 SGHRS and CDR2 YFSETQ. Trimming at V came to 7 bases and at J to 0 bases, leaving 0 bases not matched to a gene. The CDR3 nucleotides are TGCGCCAGCGGGACTAGCTCCTACAATGAGCAGTTCTTC. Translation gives CASGTSSYNEQFF.

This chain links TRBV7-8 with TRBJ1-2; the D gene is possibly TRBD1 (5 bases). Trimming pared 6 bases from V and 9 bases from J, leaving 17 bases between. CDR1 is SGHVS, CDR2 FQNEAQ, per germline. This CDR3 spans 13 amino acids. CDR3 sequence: CASSLGASMRYTF. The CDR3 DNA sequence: TGTGCCAGCAGTCTAGGGGCTTCTATGCGCTACACCTTC.

The CDR3 DNA is TGTGCCAGCAGCGAAGGGGGCGTCTCTGGAAACACCATATATTTT. Its translation: CASSEGGVSGNTIYF. This rearrangement joins TRBV7-9 to TRBJ1-3; 7 nucleotides align to TRBD1. The CDR3 covers 15 residues. V was pared by 5 bases and J by 0 bases, with 4 bases of the junction left unmatched. In germline, CDR1 is SEHNR, CDR2 FQNEAQ (reference sequence).

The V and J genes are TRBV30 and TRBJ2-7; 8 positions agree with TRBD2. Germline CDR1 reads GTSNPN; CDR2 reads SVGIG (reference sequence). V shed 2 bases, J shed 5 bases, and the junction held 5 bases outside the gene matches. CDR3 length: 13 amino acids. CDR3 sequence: CAWSRSGSHEQYF. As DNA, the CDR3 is TGTGCCTGGAGTAGGAGCGGGAGCCACGAGCAGTACTTC.

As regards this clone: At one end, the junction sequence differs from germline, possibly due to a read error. The CDR3 DNA reads as TGTGCCAGCATTGCGGGACAGGGTCAAAACCAGGGTTTT. It is translated as CASIAGQGQNQGF. The chain links TRBV6-1 to TRBJ1-3, with 9 bases fitting TRBD1. The length of the CDR3 is 13 residues. Germline CDR1 MNHNS, CDR2 SASEGT.

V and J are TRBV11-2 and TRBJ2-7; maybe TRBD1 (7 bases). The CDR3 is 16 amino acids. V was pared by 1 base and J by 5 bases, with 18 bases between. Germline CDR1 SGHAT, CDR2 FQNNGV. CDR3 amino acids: CASSLGGTAGAHEQYF. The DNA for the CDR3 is TGTGCCAGCAGCTTAGGGGGGACAGCGGGCGCCCACGAGCAGTACTTC.

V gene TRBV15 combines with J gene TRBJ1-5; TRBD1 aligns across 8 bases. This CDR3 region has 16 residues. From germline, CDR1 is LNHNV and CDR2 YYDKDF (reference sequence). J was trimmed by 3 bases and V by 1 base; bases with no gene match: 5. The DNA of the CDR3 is TGTGCCACCAGCAGAGGTTCCCAGGGGGCCAATCAGCCCCAGCATTTT. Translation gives CATSRGSQGANQPQHF. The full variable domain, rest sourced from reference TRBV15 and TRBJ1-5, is DAMVIQNPRYQVTQFGKPVTLSCSQTLNHNVMYWYQQKSSQAPKLLFHYYDKDFNNEADTPDNFQSRRPNTSFCFLDIRSPGLGDTAMYLCATSRGSQGANQPQHFGDGTRLSIL.

The CDR3 nucleotides are TGTGCCAACCCGACAGGGAGAAGCAATCAGCCCCAGCATTTT. Its protein is CANPTGRSNQPQHF. V and J are TRBV7-3 and TRBJ1-5, with 7 bases lining up with TRBD1. The CDR3 is 14 amino acids. The trim removed 10 bases at V and 1 base at J, leaving 7 bases unmatched. CDR1 SGHTA and CDR2 FQGTGA come from the germline V gene. Filled out from reference TRBV7-3 and TRBJ1-5, the complete variable domain reads GAGVSQTPSNKVTEKGKYVELRCDPISGHTALYWYRQSLGQGPEFLIYFQGTGAADDSGLPNDRFFAVRPEGSVSTLKIQRTERGDSAVYLCANPTGRSNQPQHFGDGTRLSIL.

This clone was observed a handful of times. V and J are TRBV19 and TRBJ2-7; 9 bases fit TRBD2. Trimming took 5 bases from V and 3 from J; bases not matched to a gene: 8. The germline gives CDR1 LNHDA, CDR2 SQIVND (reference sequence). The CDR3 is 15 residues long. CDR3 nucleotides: TGTGCCAGTAGTGTAGCGGGAGATTCCTACTACGAGCAGTACTTC. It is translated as CASSVAGDSYYEQYF.

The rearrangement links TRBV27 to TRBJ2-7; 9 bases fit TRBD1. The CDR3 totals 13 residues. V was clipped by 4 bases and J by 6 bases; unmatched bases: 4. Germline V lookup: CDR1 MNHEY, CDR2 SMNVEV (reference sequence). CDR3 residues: CASSSNRGREQYF. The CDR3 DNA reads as TGTGCCAGCAGTTCGAACAGGGGGCGCGAGCAGTACTTC.

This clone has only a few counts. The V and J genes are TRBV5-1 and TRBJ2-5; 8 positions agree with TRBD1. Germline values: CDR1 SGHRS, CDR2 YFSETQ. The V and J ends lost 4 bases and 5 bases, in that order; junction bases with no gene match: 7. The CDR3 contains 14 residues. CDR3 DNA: TGCGCCAGCAGCGGCCGGACAGGGAAGGAGACCCAGTACTTC. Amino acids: CASSGRTGKETQYF.

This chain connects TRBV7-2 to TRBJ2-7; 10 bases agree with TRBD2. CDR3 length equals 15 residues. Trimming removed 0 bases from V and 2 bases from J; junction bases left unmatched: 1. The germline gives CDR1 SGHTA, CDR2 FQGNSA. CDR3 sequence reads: CASSLAGTSAYEQYF. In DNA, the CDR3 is TGTGCCAGCAGCTTAGCCGGGACTAGCGCCTACGAGCAGTACTTC.

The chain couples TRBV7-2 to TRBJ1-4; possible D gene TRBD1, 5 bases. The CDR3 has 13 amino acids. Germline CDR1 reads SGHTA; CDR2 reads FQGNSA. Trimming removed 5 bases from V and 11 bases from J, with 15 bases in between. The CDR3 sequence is CASSPPGAGKLFF. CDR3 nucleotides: TGTGCCAGCAGCCCCCCAGGAGCAGGGAAACTGTTTTTT.

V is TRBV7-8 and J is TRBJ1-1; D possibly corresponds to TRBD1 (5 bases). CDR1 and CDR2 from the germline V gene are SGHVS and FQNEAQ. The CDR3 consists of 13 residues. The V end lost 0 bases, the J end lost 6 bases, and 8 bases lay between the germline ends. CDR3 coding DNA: TGTGCCAGCAGCTTAGCGGGAGGGGCTGAAGCTTTCTTT. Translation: CASSLAGGAEAFF.

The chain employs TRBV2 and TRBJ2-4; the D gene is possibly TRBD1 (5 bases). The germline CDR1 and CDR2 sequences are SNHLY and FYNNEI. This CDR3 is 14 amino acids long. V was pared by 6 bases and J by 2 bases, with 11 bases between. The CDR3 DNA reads TGTGCCAGCAGAGTAGGGGAATCCAAAAACATTCAGTACTTC. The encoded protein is CASRVGESKNIQYF.

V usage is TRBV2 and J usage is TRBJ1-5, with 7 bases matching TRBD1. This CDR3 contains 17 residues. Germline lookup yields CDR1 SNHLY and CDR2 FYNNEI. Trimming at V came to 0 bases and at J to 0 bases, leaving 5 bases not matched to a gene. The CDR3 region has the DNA TGTGCCAGCAGTGAAGCAGGGGGCGCTTATAGCAATCAGCCCCAGCATTTT. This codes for CASSEAGGAYSNQPQHF.

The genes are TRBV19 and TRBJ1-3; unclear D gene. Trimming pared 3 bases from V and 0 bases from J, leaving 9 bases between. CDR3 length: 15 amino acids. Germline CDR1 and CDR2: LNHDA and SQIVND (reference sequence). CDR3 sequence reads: CASSMAVLSGNTIYF. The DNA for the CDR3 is TGTGCCAGTAGTATGGCAGTTCTCTCTGGAAACACCATATATTTT. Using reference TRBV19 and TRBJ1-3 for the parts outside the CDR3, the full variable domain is DGGITQSPKYLFRKEGQNVTLSCEQNLNHDAMYWYRQDPGQGLRLIYYSQIVNDFQKGDIAEGYSVSREKKESFPLTVTSAQKNPTAFYLCASSMAVLSGNTIYFGEGSWLTVV.